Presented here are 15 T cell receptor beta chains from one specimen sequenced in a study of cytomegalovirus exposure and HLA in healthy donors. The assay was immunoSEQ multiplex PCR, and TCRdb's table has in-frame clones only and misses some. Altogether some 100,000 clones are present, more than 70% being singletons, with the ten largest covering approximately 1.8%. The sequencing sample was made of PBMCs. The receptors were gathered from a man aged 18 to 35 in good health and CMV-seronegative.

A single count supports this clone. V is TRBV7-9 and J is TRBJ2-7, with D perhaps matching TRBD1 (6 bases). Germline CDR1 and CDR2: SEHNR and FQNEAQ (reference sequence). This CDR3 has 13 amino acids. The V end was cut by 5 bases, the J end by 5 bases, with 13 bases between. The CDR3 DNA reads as TGTGCCAGCAGCCTTGACAGGTTCCACGAGCAGTACTTC. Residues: CASSLDRFHEQYF.

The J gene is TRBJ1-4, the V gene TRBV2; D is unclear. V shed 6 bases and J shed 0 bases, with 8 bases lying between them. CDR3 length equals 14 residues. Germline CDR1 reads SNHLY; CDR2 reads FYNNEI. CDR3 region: CASRRGATNEKLFF. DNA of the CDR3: TGTGCCAGCAGGAGAGGTGCAACTAATGAAAAACTGTTTTTT. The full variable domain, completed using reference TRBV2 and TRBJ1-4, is EPEVTQTPSHQVTQMGQEVILRCVPISNHLYFYWYRQILGQKVEFLVSFYNNEISEKSEIFDDQFSVERPDGSNFTLKIRSTKLEDSAMYFCASRRGATNEKLFFGSGTQLSVL.

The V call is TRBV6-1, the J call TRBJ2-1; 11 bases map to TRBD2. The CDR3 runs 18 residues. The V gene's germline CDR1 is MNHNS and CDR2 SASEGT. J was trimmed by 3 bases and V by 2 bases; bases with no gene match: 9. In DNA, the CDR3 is TGTGCCAGCAGTGAAAAAGGGTGGGGACTAGCGGTCTACAATGAGCAGTTCTTC. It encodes CASSEKGWGLAVYNEQFF.

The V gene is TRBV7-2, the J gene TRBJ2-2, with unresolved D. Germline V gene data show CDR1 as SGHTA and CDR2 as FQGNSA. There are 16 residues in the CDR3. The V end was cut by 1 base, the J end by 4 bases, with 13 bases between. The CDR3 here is CASSLVPLVITGELFF. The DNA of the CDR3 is TGTGCCAGCAGCTTAGTGCCCCTAGTGATCACCGGGGAGCTGTTTTTT. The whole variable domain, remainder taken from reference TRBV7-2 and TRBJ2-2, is GAGVSQSPSNKVTEKGKDVELRCDPISGHTALYWYRQSLGQGLEFLIYFQGNSAPDKSGLPSDRFSAERTGGSVSTLTIQRTQQEDSAVYLCASSLVPLVITGELFFGEGSRLTVL.

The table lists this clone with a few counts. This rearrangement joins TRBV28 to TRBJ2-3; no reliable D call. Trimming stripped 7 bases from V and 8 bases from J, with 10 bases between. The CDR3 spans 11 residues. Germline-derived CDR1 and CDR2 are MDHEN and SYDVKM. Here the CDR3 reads CASKESGTQYF. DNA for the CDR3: TGTGCCAGCAAGGAGTCGGGTACGCAGTATTTT.

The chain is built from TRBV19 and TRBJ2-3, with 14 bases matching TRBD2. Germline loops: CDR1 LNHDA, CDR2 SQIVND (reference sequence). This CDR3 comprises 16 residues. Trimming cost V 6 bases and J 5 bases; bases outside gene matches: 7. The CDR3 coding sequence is TGTGCCAGTAGACAGACTAGCGGGGGGGCCGGAGATACGCAGTATTTT. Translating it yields CASRQTSGGAGDTQYF.

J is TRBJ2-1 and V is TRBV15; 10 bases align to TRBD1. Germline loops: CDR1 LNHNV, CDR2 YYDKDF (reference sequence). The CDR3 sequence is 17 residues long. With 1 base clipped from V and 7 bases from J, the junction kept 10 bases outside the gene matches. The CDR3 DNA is TGTGCCACCAGCAGAGTTGTATCGGGACAGGGGTTAAATGAGCAGTTCTTC. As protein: CATSRVVSGQGLNEQFF.

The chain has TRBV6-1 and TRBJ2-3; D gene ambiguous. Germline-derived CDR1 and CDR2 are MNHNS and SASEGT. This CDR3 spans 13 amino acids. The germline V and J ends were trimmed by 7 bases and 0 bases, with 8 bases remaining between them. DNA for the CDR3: TGTGCCAGCAAACTCTCTAGCACAGATACGCAGTATTTT. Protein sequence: CASKLSSTDTQYF.

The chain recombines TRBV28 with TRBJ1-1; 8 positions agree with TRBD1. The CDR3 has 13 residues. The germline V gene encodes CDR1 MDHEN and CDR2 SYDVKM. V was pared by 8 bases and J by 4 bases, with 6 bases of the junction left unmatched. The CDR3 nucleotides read TGTGCCAGCTGGGACAGGTGGGGCACTGAAGCTTTCTTT. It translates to CASWDRWGTEAFF.

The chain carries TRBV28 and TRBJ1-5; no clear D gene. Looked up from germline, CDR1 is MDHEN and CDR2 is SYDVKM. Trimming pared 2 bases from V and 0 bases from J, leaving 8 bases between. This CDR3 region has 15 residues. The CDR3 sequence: CASSLLLISNQPQHF. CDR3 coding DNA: TGTGCCAGCAGTTTACTACTGATTAGCAATCAGCCCCAGCATTTT.

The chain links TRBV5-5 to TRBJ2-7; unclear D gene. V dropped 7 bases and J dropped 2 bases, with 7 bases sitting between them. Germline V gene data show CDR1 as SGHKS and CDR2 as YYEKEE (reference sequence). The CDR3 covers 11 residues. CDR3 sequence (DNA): TGTGCCAGCGGCAGGACCTACGAGCAGTACTTC. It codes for CASGRTYEQYF.

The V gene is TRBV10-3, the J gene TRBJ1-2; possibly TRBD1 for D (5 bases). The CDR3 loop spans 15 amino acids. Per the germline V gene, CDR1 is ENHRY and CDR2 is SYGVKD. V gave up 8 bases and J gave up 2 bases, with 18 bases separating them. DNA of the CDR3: TGTGCCATCTCAGGGTTAGCAAGGGTGAACTATGGCTACACCTTC. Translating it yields CAISGLARVNYGYTF.

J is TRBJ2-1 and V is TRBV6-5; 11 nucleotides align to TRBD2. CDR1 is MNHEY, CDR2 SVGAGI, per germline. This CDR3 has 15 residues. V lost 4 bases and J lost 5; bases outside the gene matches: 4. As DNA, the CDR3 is TGTGCCAGCAGTTCCGGGACTAGCGGAGACAATGAGCAGTTCTTC. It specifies CASSSGTSGDNEQFF.

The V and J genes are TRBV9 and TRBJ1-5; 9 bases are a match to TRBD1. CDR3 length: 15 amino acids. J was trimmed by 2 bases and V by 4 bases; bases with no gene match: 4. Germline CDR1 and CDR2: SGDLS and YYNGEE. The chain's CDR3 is CASSPRTGGNQPQHF. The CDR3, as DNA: TGTGCCAGCAGCCCCCGGACAGGGGGCAATCAGCCCCAGCATTTT.

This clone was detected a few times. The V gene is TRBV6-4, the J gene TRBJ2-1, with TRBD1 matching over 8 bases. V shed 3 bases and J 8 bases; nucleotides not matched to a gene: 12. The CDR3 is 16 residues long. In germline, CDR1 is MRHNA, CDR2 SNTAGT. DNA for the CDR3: TGTGCCAGCAGTGAAGGACAGGGTTCCCTTCGCCATGAGCAGTTCTTC. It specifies CASSEGQGSLRHEQFF.